A selection of T cell receptor beta chains follows, all from one sample in a study of OX40 agonist ivuxolimab in advanced cancers. Produced via immunoSEQ multiplex PCR; TCRdb's table is partial and in-frame only. Of some 74,000 clones detected, roughly 88% appear once; the ten largest clones hold approximately 0.98%. The input for sequencing was CD4+ or CD8+ T cells sorted from blood, taken in a trial of the OX40 agonist ivuxolimab. These receptor sequences come from an adult with an advanced solid tumor such as melanoma, head and neck, liver or kidney cancer. Each CDR3 is given with its conserved first and last residue. The D gene is left open where the match is weak. Part of the rows lack a size; the others show once, few, many or a class for expanded clones.

D gene: TRBD2; clone size: -; J gene: TRBJ2-3; V gene: TRBV5-1; CDR3 protein: CASRPPGLAPYF; CDR3 DNA: TGCGCCAGCAGACCACCGGGACTAGCCCCGTATTTT
D gene: TRBD1; clone size: -; J gene: TRBJ2-7; V gene: TRBV5-5; CDR3 protein: CASSLIGDRGSYEQYF; CDR3 DNA: TGTGCCAGCAGCTTGATTGGAGACAGGGGTTCCTACGAGCAGTACTTC
D gene: TRBD2; clone size: -; J gene: TRBJ2-5; V gene: TRBV18; CDR3 protein: CASSRAGASETQYF; CDR3 DNA: TGTGCCAGCTCACGAGCGGGAGCTTCAGAGACCCAGTACTTC
D gene: TRBD2; clone size: -; J gene: TRBJ2-1; V gene: TRBV18; CDR3 protein: CASSLRDYGEQFF; CDR3 DNA: TGTGCCAGCTCACTCCGGGACTACGGTGAGCAGTTCTTC
D gene: TRBD2; clone size: -; J gene: TRBJ2-7; V gene: TRBV9; CDR3 protein: CASSAREGRTYEQYF; CDR3 DNA: TGTGCCAGCAGCGCTAGGGAGGGGAGAACCTACGAGCAGTACTTC
D gene: -; clone size: -; J gene: TRBJ2-1; V gene: TRBV6-1; CDR3 protein: CASSDRASSRHEQFF; CDR3 DNA: TGTGCCAGCAGTGACCGGGCTAGCTCCCGCCATGAGCAGTTCTTC
D gene: -; clone size: once; J gene: TRBJ1-2; V gene: TRBV15; CDR3 protein: CATSRENRERYGYTF; CDR3 DNA: TGTGCCACCAGCAGAGAGAACAGGGAGCGCTATGGCTACACCTTC
D gene: -; clone size: -; J gene: TRBJ1-1; V gene: TRBV27; CDR3 protein: CASSGQTSVNTEAFF; CDR3 DNA: TGTGCCAGCAGCGGACAGACTAGCGTGAACACTGAAGCTTTCTTT
D gene: -; clone size: -; J gene: TRBJ2-7; V gene: TRBV28; CDR3 protein: CASSYSTRGEQYF; CDR3 DNA: TGTGCCAGCAGCTACTCGACTCGGGGCGAGCAGTACTTC
D gene: -; clone size: -; J gene: TRBJ2-6; V gene: TRBV28; CDR3 protein: CASRSTSGANVLTF; CDR3 DNA: TGTGCCAGCAGGTCGACCTCTGGGGCCAACGTCCTGACTTTC
D gene: TRBD2; clone size: few; J gene: TRBJ2-5; V gene: TRBV19; CDR3 protein: CASSSWTSGTQETQYF; CDR3 DNA: TGTGCCAGTAGTTCATGGACTAGCGGGACTCAAGAGACCCAGTACTTC
D gene: -; clone size: once; J gene: TRBJ2-4; V gene: TRBV18; CDR3 protein: CASSEHRDNIQYF; CDR3 DNA: TGTGCCAGCTCAGAACACAGGGATAACATTCAGTACTTC
D gene: -; clone size: -; J gene: TRBJ1-4; V gene: TRBV2; CDR3 protein: CASSETGVGLEKLFF; CDR3 DNA: TGTGCCAGCAGTGAAACGGGTGTAGGACTTGAAAAACTGTTTTTT
D gene: -; clone size: -; J gene: TRBJ2-5; V gene: TRBV19; CDR3 protein: CASSIRETQYF; CDR3 DNA: TGTGCCAGTAGTATACGGGAGACCCAGTACTTC
D gene: -; clone size: -; J gene: TRBJ2-3; V gene: TRBV19; CDR3 protein: CASSISSLGRSTDTQYF; CDR3 DNA: TGTGCCAGTAGTATTAGTTCTTTGGGACGCAGCACAGATACGCAGTATTTT
D gene: -; clone size: few; J gene: TRBJ2-5; V gene: TRBV9; CDR3 protein: CASSVEGQGGETQYF; CDR3 DNA: TGTGCCAGCAGCGTAGAGGGCCAGGGAGGTGAGACCCAGTACTTC
D gene: -; clone size: -; J gene: TRBJ2-7; V gene: TRBV7-2; CDR3 protein: CASSNGFSYEQYF; CDR3 DNA: TGTGCCAGCAGTAACGGATTCTCCTACGAGCAGTACTTC
D gene: -; clone size: -; J gene: TRBJ1-1; V gene: TRBV7-2; CDR3 protein: CASSSDTGGTEAFF; CDR3 DNA: TGTGCCAGCAGCTCGGACACCGGAGGCACTGAAGCTTTCTTT
D gene: TRBD1; clone size: -; J gene: TRBJ2-1; V gene: TRBV10-2; CDR3 protein: CASNLGQGARNEQFF; CDR3 DNA: TGCGCCAGCAACCTAGGACAGGGGGCGCGGAATGAGCAGTTCTTC
D gene: -; clone size: -; J gene: TRBJ2-5; V gene: TRBV7-2; CDR3 protein: CASSLMARDQETQYF; CDR3 DNA: TGTGCCAGCAGCCTAATGGCGAGGGACCAAGAGACCCAGTACTTC
D gene: -; clone size: once; J gene: TRBJ1-1; V gene: TRBV10-3; CDR3 protein: CAITRDGDEAFF; CDR3 DNA: TGTGCCATCACTAGGGACGGGGATGAAGCTTTCTTT
D gene: TRBD1; clone size: -; J gene: TRBJ1-1; V gene: TRBV28; CDR3 protein: CASSPPGQGKSVAFF; CDR3 DNA: TGTGCCAGCAGTCCACCGGGACAGGGGAAATCGGTGGCTTTCTTT
D gene: -; clone size: -; J gene: TRBJ2-5; V gene: TRBV7-2; CDR3 protein: CASSLSFQETQYF; CDR3 DNA: TGTGCCAGCAGCTTATCTTTCCAAGAGACCCAGTACTTC
D gene: -; clone size: -; J gene: TRBJ1-3; V gene: TRBV7-2; CDR3 protein: CASSLESGNTIYF; CDR3 DNA: TGTGCCAGCAGCTTAGAGTCTGGAAACACCATATATTTT
D gene: -; clone size: -; J gene: TRBJ2-1; V gene: TRBV7-9; CDR3 protein: CASSYGGYNEQFF; CDR3 DNA: TGTGCCAGCAGCTATGGTGGGTACAATGAGCAGTTCTTC
D gene: -; clone size: -; J gene: TRBJ2-2; V gene: TRBV7-9; CDR3 protein: CASSPTKKGELSTGELFF; CDR3 DNA: TGTGCCAGCAGCCCGACGAAAAAGGGGGAGTTGAGCACCGGGGAGCTGTTTTTT
D gene: TRBD2; clone size: -; J gene: TRBJ2-5; V gene: TRBV19; CDR3 protein: CASSILAGEGETQYF; CDR3 DNA: TGTGCCAGTAGTATACTAGCGGGAGAAGGGGAGACCCAGTACTTC
D gene: TRBD1; clone size: -; J gene: TRBJ1-1; V gene: TRBV7-9; CDR3 protein: CASSLMGQGGGTEAFF; CDR3 DNA: TGTGCCAGCAGCTTAATGGGGCAGGGGGGCGGCACTGAAGCTTTCTTT
D gene: -; clone size: -; J gene: TRBJ2-2; V gene: TRBV5-4; CDR3 protein: CASSSRPGFTGELFF; CDR3 DNA: TGTGCCAGCAGCTCTAGACCGGGATTCACCGGGGAGCTGTTTTTT
D gene: TRBD2; clone size: -; J gene: TRBJ2-7; V gene: TRBV6-6; CDR3 protein: CASSYRGLAGHEQYF; CDR3 DNA: TGTGCCAGCAGTTACCGAGGACTAGCGGGCCACGAGCAGTACTTC
D gene: -; clone size: -; J gene: TRBJ1-1; V gene: TRBV30; CDR3 protein: CASIGGQVNTEAFF; CDR3 DNA: TGTGCCTCTATAGGGGGACAAGTGAACACTGAAGCTTTCTTT
D gene: TRBD1; clone size: -; J gene: TRBJ1-4; V gene: TRBV5-3; CDR3 protein: CARILRQGIEKLFF; CDR3 DNA: TGTGCCAGAATTCTGAGACAGGGGATTGAAAAACTGTTTTTT
D gene: TRBD1; clone size: -; J gene: TRBJ2-7; V gene: TRBV10-3; CDR3 protein: CAISDPLGDRYGEQYF; CDR3 DNA: TGTGCCATCAGTGACCCCCTAGGGGACAGGTACGGCGAGCAGTACTTC
D gene: TRBD1; clone size: -; J gene: TRBJ2-1; V gene: TRBV2; CDR3 protein: CASRRQGLRQNEQFF; CDR3 DNA: TGTGCCAGCAGACGACAGGGGTTGAGGCAGAATGAGCAGTTCTTC
D gene: TRBD2; clone size: -; J gene: TRBJ2-3; V gene: TRBV4-1; CDR3 protein: CASSPGLAGADTQYF; CDR3 DNA: TGCGCCAGCAGCCCGGGACTAGCGGGAGCAGATACGCAGTATTTT
D gene: -; clone size: -; J gene: TRBJ1-3; V gene: TRBV6-1; CDR3 protein: CASTRDSGNTIYF; CDR3 DNA: TGTGCCAGCACGCGAGACTCTGGAAACACCATATATTTT
D gene: TRBD1; clone size: -; J gene: TRBJ2-1; V gene: TRBV7-6; CDR3 protein: CASSLDRGPPYEQFF; CDR3 DNA: TGTGCCAGCAGCTTAGACAGGGGCCCCCCCTATGAGCAGTTCTTC
D gene: -; clone size: -; J gene: TRBJ1-2; V gene: TRBV5-4; CDR3 protein: CASAEGRGHYGYTF; CDR3 DNA: TGTGCCAGCGCCGAAGGCCGAGGGCACTATGGCTACACCTTC
D gene: TRBD1; clone size: few; J gene: TRBJ2-7; V gene: TRBV7-9; CDR3 protein: CASSLTGVGEQYF; CDR3 DNA: TGTGCCAGCAGCTTAACAGGGGTTGGCGAGCAGTACTTC
D gene: TRBD1; clone size: -; J gene: TRBJ2-7; V gene: TRBV7-9; CDR3 protein: CASSSGTGFSYEQYF; CDR3 DNA: TGTGCCAGCAGCTCCGGGACAGGGTTTTCCTACGAGCAGTACTTC
D gene: -; clone size: -; J gene: TRBJ2-2; V gene: TRBV19; CDR3 protein: CASSIIQAGTGELFF; CDR3 DNA: TGTGCCAGTAGTATTATCCAGGCCGGAACCGGGGAGCTGTTTTTT
D gene: -; clone size: -; J gene: TRBJ2-7; V gene: TRBV21-1; CDR3 protein: CASSDWASGIFYEQYF; CDR3 DNA: -
D gene: TRBD1; clone size: once; J gene: TRBJ1-2; V gene: TRBV7-9; CDR3 protein: CASLKTGTYGYTF; CDR3 DNA: TGTGCCAGCTTGAAGACAGGGACCTATGGCTACACCTTC
D gene: TRBD1; clone size: once; J gene: TRBJ2-4; V gene: TRBV5-8; CDR3 protein: CASSLAGTGGIQYF; CDR3 DNA: TGTGCCAGCAGCTTGGCCGGGACAGGTGGCATTCAGTACTTC
D gene: TRBD2; clone size: once; J gene: TRBJ2-1; V gene: TRBV28; CDR3 protein: CASSLTGGGRRNEQFF; CDR3 DNA: TGTGCCAGCAGTCTAACTGGGGGCGGGAGGAGGAATGAGCAGTTCTTC
D gene: -; clone size: few; J gene: TRBJ1-5; V gene: TRBV2; CDR3 protein: CASSVGNQPQHF; CDR3 DNA: TGTGCCAGCAGTGTGGGAAACCAGCCCCAGCATTTT
D gene: -; clone size: few; J gene: TRBJ1-5; V gene: TRBV2; CDR3 protein: CATSIRQTDQPQHF; CDR3 DNA: TGTGCCACCTCAATTAGACAGACTGATCAGCCCCAGCATTTT